A selection of T cell receptor beta chains follows, all from one sample in a study of OX40 agonist ivuxolimab in advanced cancers. Here immunoSEQ multiplex PCR was the method, and the copy in TCRdb shows in-frame clones only, minus some. The sample contains roughly 100,000 clones, roughly 80% of which appear only once. Here the sequenced sample was CD4+ or CD8+ T cells sorted from blood, taken in a trial of the OX40 agonist ivuxolimab. The receptors here all came from an adult with an advanced solid tumor such as melanoma, head and neck, liver or kidney cancer. CDR3s include the opening cysteine and the closing phenylalanine or tryptophan. The order of the fields is CDR3 protein, CDR3 DNA, D gene, clone size, J gene, CDR3 length, V gene. A D gene is named only where the DNA matches it firmly. Size is stated for part of the rows, as once, few or many counts, or as a class when the clone is expanded.

CDR3: CASSRQGASGYTF
DNA: TGTGCCAGCAGCCGACAGGGGGCGAGCGGCTACACCTTC
D: TRBD1
size: .
J: TRBJ1-2
length: 13
V: TRBV6-1

CDR3: CASSRILTGQADEKLFF
DNA: TGTGCCAGCAGTCGAATCTTGACCGGACAGGCGGATGAAAAACTGTTTTTT
D: TRBD1
size: once
J: TRBJ1-4
length: 17
V: TRBV27

CDR3: CASSPRSSGGASDTQYF
DNA: TGTGCCAGTAGTCCCCGTTCTAGCGGGGGGGCATCAGATACGCAGTATTTT
D: TRBD2
size: .
J: TRBJ2-3
length: 17
V: TRBV19

CDR3: CASSSSMVQFF
DNA: TGTGCCAGCAGCTCTTCTATGGTGCAGTTCTTC
D: .
size: few
J: TRBJ2-1
length: 11
V: TRBV7-2

CDR3: CASSLASGGPMNTEAFF
DNA: TGCGCCAGCAGCTTGGCCTCGGGGGGCCCCATGAACACTGAAGCTTTCTTT
D: .
size: .
J: TRBJ1-1
length: 17
V: TRBV5-1

CDR3: CASSAPGQGSYEQYF
DNA: TGTGCCAGCAGTGCCCCGGGACAGGGAAGCTACGAGCAGTACTTC
D: TRBD1
size: .
J: TRBJ2-7
length: 15
V: TRBV28

CDR3: CASSYSYQDTEAFF
DNA: TGTGCCAGCAGTTACTCGTATCAGGACACTGAAGCTTTCTTT
D: .
size: few
J: TRBJ1-1
length: 14
V: TRBV6-5

CDR3: CASSLEGWSTEAFF
DNA: TGTGCCAGCAGCTTAGAAGGCTGGAGCACTGAAGCTTTCTTT
D: .
size: .
J: TRBJ1-1
length: 14
V: TRBV7-2

CDR3: CASSFGQGTDTQYF
DNA: TGTGCCAGTAGTTTTGGACAGGGTACAGATACGCAGTATTTT
D: TRBD1
size: .
J: TRBJ2-3
length: 14
V: TRBV19

CDR3: CASQRGSSYNSPLHF
DNA: TGTGCCAGCCAACGCGGATCCTCCTATAATTCACCCCTCCACTTT
D: .
size: .
J: TRBJ1-6
length: 15
V: TRBV9

CDR3: CASSPADTQYF
DNA: TGTGCCAGCAGCCCGGCAGATACGCAGTATTTT
D: .
size: .
J: TRBJ2-3
length: 11
V: TRBV7-2

CDR3: CASSQESSYNSPLHF
DNA: TGCGCCAGCAGCCAAGAAAGCTCCTATAATTCACCCCTCCACTTT
D: .
size: .
J: TRBJ1-6
length: 15
V: TRBV4-1

CDR3: CASSLMGQGFDTQYF
DNA: TGTGCCAGCAGCTTAATGGGACAGGGGTTTGATACGCAGTATTTT
D: TRBD1
size: .
J: TRBJ2-3
length: 15
V: TRBV7-3

CDR3: CASTLDSGYSPLHF
DNA: TGTGCCAGTACCCTAGACAGTGGCTATTCACCCCTCCACTTT
D: .
size: .
J: TRBJ1-6
length: 14
V: TRBV19

CDR3: CASSPFTGKGYTF
DNA: TGTGCCAGCAGTCCCTTTACAGGGAAGGGCTACACCTTC
D: .
size: .
J: TRBJ1-2
length: 13
V: TRBV28

CDR3: CASSLDRGAGYQETQYF
DNA: TGTGCCAGCAGCTTGGATCGGGGGGCCGGGTACCAAGAGACCCAGTACTTC
D: .
size: .
J: TRBJ2-5
length: 17
V: TRBV5-4

CDR3: CASSSWGDRVYSNQPQHF
DNA: TGTGCCAGCAGTAGTTGGGGTGACAGGGTATATAGCAATCAGCCCCAGCATTTT
D: TRBD1
size: .
J: TRBJ1-5
length: 18
V: TRBV28

CDR3: CASSFANTGELFF
DNA: TGTGCCAGCAGCTTTGCGAACACCGGGGAGCTGTTTTTT
D: .
size: .
J: TRBJ2-2
length: 13
V: TRBV7-9

CDR3: CASSQGTNYGYTF
DNA: TGTGCCAGCAGTCAGGGGACTAACTATGGCTACACCTTC
D: .
size: .
J: TRBJ1-2
length: 13
V: TRBV6-1

CDR3: CASSLGRQNNSPLHF
DNA: TGTGCCAGCAGCTTAGGACGCCAAAATAATTCACCCCTCCACTTT
D: .
size: .
J: TRBJ1-6
length: 15
V: TRBV7-2

CDR3: CAWSLGLGNEQFF
DNA: TGTGCCTGGAGTTTAGGGTTGGGCAATGAGCAGTTCTTC
D: .
size: .
J: TRBJ2-1
length: 13
V: TRBV30

CDR3: CSVVGPQETQYF
DNA: TGCAGCGTTGTGGGGCCCCAAGAGACCCAGTACTTC
D: .
size: .
J: TRBJ2-5
length: 12
V: TRBV29-1

CDR3: CASSTLARKAPEAFF
DNA: TGTGCCAGCAGTACCTTGGCCCGAAAGGCCCCTGAAGCTTTCTTT
D: .
size: .
J: TRBJ1-1
length: 15
V: TRBV6-1

CDR3: CASSFTLDDTQYF
DNA: TGTGCCAGCAGCTTTACGCTAGATGATACGCAGTATTTT
D: .
size: .
J: TRBJ2-3
length: 13
V: TRBV11-2

CDR3: CASSGGSTNEKLFF
DNA: TGTGCCAGCAGCGGAGGTTCAACTAATGAAAAACTGTTTTTT
D: .
size: .
J: TRBJ1-4
length: 14
V: TRBV6-5

CDR3: CASSLRHSGANVLTF
DNA: TGTGCCAGCAGCTTGAGGCACTCTGGGGCCAACGTCCTGACTTTC
D: .
size: .
J: TRBJ2-6
length: 15
V: TRBV5-6

CDR3: CASSLNGLYTEAFF
DNA: TGTGCCAGCAGCTTAAACGGTCTGTACACTGAAGCTTTCTTT
D: .
size: .
J: TRBJ1-1
length: 14
V: TRBV7-3

CDR3: CASSFRDIVATNEKLFF
DNA: TGTGCCAGCAGTTTCCGGGACATAGTTGCAACTAATGAAAAACTGTTTTTT
D: .
size: .
J: TRBJ1-4
length: 17
V: TRBV27

CDR3: CASSSDQLTGELFF
DNA: TGTGCCAGCAGCTCCGACCAACTCACCGGGGAGCTGTTTTTT
D: .
size: .
J: TRBJ2-2
length: 14
V: TRBV7-2

CDR3: CSVGGDRGVIDTQYF
DNA: TGCAGCGTGGGGGGGGACAGGGGCGTTATAGATACGCAGTATTTT
D: TRBD1
size: .
J: TRBJ2-3
length: 15
V: TRBV29-1

CDR3: CASSQVWGQGSYEQYF
DNA: TGCGCCAGCAGCCAAGTCTGGGGACAGGGGAGCTACGAGCAGTACTTC
D: TRBD1
size: .
J: TRBJ2-7
length: 16
V: TRBV4-1

CDR3: CASSTNWGTGELFF
DNA: TGTGCCAGTAGTACAAATTGGGGCACCGGGGAGCTGTTTTTT
D: .
size: once
J: TRBJ2-2
length: 14
V: TRBV19

CDR3: CASHEGRGYENTEAFF
DNA: TGTGCCAGCCATGAAGGCAGGGGATATGAGAACACTGAAGCTTTCTTT
D: .
size: .
J: TRBJ1-1
length: 16
V: TRBV6-1